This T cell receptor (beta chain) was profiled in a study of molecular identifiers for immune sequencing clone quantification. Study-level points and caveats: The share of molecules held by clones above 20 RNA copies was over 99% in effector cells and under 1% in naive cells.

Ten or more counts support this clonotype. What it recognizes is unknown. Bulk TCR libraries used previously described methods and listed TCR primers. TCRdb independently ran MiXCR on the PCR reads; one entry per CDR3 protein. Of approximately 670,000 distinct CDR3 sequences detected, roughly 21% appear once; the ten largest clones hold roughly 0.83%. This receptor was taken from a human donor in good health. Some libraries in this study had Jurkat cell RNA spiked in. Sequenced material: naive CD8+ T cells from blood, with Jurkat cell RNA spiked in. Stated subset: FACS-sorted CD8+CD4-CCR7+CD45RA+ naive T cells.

CDR3 nucleotides: TGTGCCAGCAGTTTTTCTCTTCAGCTTCAGCCGAACACCGGGGAGCTGTTTTTT. Encoded protein: CASSFSLQLQPNTGELFF. The chain joins TRBV27 to TRBJ2-2; D is undetermined. This CDR3 contains 18 residues. V gave up 3 bases and J gave up 0 bases, with 17 bases separating them. Germline-derived CDR1 and CDR2 are MNHEY and SMNVEV (reference sequence).